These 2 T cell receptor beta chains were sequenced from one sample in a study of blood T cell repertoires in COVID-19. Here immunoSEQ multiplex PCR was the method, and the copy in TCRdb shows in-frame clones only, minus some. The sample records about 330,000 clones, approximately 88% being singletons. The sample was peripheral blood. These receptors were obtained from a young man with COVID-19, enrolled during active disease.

CDR3 loop: CASSEQGAETQYF. The DNA for the CDR3 is TGTGCCAGCAGCGAACAGGGGGCGGAGACCCAGTACTTC. The chain links TRBV5-5 to TRBJ2-5; TRBD1 agrees at 9 bases. The germline gives CDR1 SGHKS, CDR2 YYEKEE (reference sequence). J was trimmed by 5 bases and V by 4 bases; bases with no gene match: 3. The CDR3 has 13 amino acids.

The CDR3 sequence is CASSEQSFSYNEQFF. CDR3 coding DNA: TGTGCCAGCAGTGAACAGTCCTTCTCCTACAATGAGCAGTTCTTC. V gene TRBV2 combines with J gene TRBJ2-1, with unresolved D. CDR3 length equals 15 residues. Trimming took 2 bases from V and 0 from J, leaving 8 bases between them. CDR1 and CDR2 from the germline V gene are SNHLY and FYNNEI.